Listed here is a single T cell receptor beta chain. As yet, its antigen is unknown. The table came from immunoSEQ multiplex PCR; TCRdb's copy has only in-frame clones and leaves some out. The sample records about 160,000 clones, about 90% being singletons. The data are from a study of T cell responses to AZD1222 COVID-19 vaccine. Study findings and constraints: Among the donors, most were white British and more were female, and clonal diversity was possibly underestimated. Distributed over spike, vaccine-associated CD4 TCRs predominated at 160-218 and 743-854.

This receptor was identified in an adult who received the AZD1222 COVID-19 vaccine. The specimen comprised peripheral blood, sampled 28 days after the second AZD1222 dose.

CDR3 bases: TGTGCCAGCAGCCCGGACAGTTTACCCTATAATTCACCCCTCCACTTT. Its protein product is CASSPDSLPYNSPLHF. This chain joins TRBV9 and TRBJ1-6; tentative D call: TRBD1 (6 bases). The CDR3 contains 16 residues. V lost 4 bases and J lost 2, with 13 bases in between. The germline CDR1 and CDR2 sequences are SGDLS and YYNGEE.